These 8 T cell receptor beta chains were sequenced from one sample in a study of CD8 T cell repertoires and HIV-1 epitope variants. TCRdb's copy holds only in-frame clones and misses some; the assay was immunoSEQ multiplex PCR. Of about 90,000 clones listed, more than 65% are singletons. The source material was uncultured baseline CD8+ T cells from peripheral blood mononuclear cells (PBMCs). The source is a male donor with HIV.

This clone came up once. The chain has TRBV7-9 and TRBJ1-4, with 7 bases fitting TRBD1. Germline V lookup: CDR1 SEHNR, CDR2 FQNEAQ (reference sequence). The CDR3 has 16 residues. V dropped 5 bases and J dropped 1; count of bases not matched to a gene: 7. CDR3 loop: CASSLKSGGTNEKLFF. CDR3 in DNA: TGTGCCAGCAGCCTCAAATCAGGGGGAACTAATGAAAAACTGTTTTTT. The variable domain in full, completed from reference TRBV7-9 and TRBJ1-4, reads DTGVSQNPRHKITKRGQNVTFRCDPISEHNRLYWYRQTLGQGPEFLTYFQNEAQLEKSRLLSDRFSAERPKGSFSTLEIQRTEQGDSAMYLCASSLKSGGTNEKLFFGSGTQLSVL.

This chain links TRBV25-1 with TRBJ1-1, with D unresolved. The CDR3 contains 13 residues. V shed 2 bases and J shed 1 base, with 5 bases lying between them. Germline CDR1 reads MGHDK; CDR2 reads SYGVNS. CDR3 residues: CASSEQANTEAFF. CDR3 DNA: TGTGCCAGCAGTGAACAGGCGAACACTGAAGCTTTCTTT.

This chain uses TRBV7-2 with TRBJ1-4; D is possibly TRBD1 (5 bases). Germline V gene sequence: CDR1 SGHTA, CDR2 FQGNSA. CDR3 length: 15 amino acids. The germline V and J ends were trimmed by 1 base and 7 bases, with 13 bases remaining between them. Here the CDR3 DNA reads TGTGCCAGCAGCTTAGTGGGGGACTTAGGTGAAAAACTGTTTTTT. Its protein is CASSLVGDLGEKLFF.

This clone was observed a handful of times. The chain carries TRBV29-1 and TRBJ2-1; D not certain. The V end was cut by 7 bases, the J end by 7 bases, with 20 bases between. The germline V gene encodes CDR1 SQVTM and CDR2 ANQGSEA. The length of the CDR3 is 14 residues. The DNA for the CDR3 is TGCAGCGCCATCGCAATCTCCAGCAGGAATGAGCAGTTCTTC. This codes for CSAIAISSRNEQFF.

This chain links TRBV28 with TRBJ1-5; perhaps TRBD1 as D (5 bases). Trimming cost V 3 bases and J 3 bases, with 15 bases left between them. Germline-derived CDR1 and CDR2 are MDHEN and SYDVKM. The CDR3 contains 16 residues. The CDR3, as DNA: TGTGCCAGCAGTTTTTCCGCGGGACGCCTCAATCAGCCCCAGCATTTT. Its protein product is CASSFSAGRLNQPQHF. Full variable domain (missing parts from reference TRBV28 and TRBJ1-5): DVKVTQSSRYLVKRTGEKVFLECVQDMDHENMFWYRQDPGLGLRLIYFSYDVKMKEKGDIPEGYSVSREKKERFSLILESASTNQTSMYLCASSFSAGRLNQPQHFGDGTRLSIL.

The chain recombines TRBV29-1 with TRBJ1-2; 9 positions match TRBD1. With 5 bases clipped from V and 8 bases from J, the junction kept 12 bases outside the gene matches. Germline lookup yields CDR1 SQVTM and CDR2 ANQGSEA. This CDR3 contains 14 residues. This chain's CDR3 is CSVSVQGALEGYTF. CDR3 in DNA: TGCAGCGTTTCTGTACAGGGGGCGTTAGAAGGCTACACCTTC.

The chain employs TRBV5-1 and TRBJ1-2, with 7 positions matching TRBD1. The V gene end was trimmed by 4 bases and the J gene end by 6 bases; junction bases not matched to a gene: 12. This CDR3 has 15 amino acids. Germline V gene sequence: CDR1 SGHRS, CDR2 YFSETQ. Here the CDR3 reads CASSLTPGTANGYTF. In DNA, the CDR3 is TGCGCCAGCAGCCTGACCCCCGGGACAGCTAATGGCTACACCTTC.

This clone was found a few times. The CDR3 DNA reads TGTGCCAGTAGTATACAGGCTAGCGGGGACCACGAGCAGTACTTC. This encodes CASSIQASGDHEQYF. The genes are TRBV19 and TRBJ2-7; 9 bases match TRBD2. CDR1 and CDR2 (germline): LNHDA, SQIVND (reference sequence). J gave up 5 bases and V 2 bases, and 7 bases lay outside the gene matches. The CDR3 covers 15 residues. The whole variable domain, remainder taken from reference TRBV19 and TRBJ2-7, is DGGITQSPKYLFRKEGQNVTLSCEQNLNHDAMYWYRQDPGQGLRLIYYSQIVNDFQKGDIAEGYSVSREKKESFPLTVTSAQKNPTAFYLCASSIQASGDHEQYFGPGTRLTVT.